These 20 T cell receptor beta chains originate from one sample sequenced in a study of shared clonotypes between healthy human individuals. Assay used: immunoSEQ multiplex PCR; TCRdb lists only in-frame clones, some missing. Of 1.6 million or so clones in the sample, roughly 98.5% were seen once. The sequenced sample consisted of naive CD4+ T cells sorted from blood. Subset defined: CD45RA+ positively selected. The receptors originated from a man younger than 45 in good health.

This clone was found once. The J gene is TRBJ2-5, the V gene TRBV7-2, with unresolved D. Trimming stripped 5 bases from V and 5 bases from J, with 6 bases between. Germline V gene data show CDR1 as SGHTA and CDR2 as FQGNSA. The CDR3 is 11 residues long. Here the CDR3 reads CASSLLETQYF. In nucleotides, the CDR3 is TGTGCCAGCAGCCTTCTGGAGACCCAGTACTTC.

The chain combines TRBV7-3 with TRBJ2-7; the D is unclear. Germline V lookup: CDR1 SGHTA, CDR2 FQGTGA. With 1 base removed from V and 9 bases from J, the gap between germline ends came to 16 bases. CDR3 length equals 14 residues. The CDR3 DNA reads TGTGCCAGCAGCTTAATTCCCAGTAGGTCGAGGCAGTACTTC. As protein: CASSLIPSRSRQYF.

This sequence joins TRBV7-7 and TRBJ2-2; D is unresolved. Germline V gene data show CDR1 as SSHAT and CDR2 as FNYEAQ (reference sequence). V shed 5 bases and J shed 4 bases, with 8 bases lying between them. This CDR3 comprises 13 residues. The DNA for the CDR3 is TGTGCCAGCAGCCCTCTTATCACCGGGGAGCTGTTTTTT. Its protein is CASSPLITGELFF.

CDR3: CASSLRLAQSTDTQYF. The CDR3 bases are TGTGCCAGCAGCTTGAGGCTAGCACAATCCACAGATACGCAGTATTTT. The chain combines TRBV5-4 with TRBJ2-3; D may be TRBD2 (5 bases). The CDR3 is made up of 16 amino acids. Trimming removed 1 base from V and 2 bases from J, with 14 bases in between. In germline, CDR1 is SGHNT, CDR2 YYREEE (reference sequence).

J is TRBJ2-2 and V is TRBV11-3; 9 bases agree with TRBD2. Per the germline V gene, CDR1 is SGHNT and CDR2 is YENEEA. CDR3 length equals 16 residues. V shed 5 bases, J shed 0 bases, and the junction held 4 bases outside the gene matches. The CDR3 is CASSPLAGPNTGELFF. The CDR3 DNA reads as TGTGCCAGCAGCCCTCTAGCGGGACCGAACACCGGGGAGCTGTTTTTT.

The chain joins TRBV2 to TRBJ2-5; D unresolved. The CDR3 is made up of 13 amino acids. Trimming removed 4 bases at V and 1 base at J, with 7 bases between. The germline V gene has CDR1 SNHLY and CDR2 FYNNEI. The CDR3 region has the DNA TGTGCCAGCAGTGGGGAAATCCAAGAGACCCAGTACTTC. It translates to CASSGEIQETQYF.

V gene TRBV11-2 combines with J gene TRBJ2-7; no definite D call. V lost 10 bases, J lost 2 bases, and 18 bases lay in between. CDR3 length: 14 amino acids. Germline V CDR1 and CDR2: SGHAT, FQNNGV. The CDR3 loop is CATSPRRKPYEQYF. As DNA, the CDR3 is TGTGCCACCTCTCCGAGACGGAAGCCCTACGAGCAGTACTTC.

This sequence joins TRBV27 and TRBJ2-1, with 8 nucleotides matching TRBD2. CDR1 and CDR2 from the germline V gene are MNHEY and SMNVEV (reference sequence). The CDR3 length is 17 residues. Germline trimming cut 5 bases from V and 5 bases from J; bases unmatched to any gene: 14. The CDR3 bases are TGTGCCAGCAGTCCTCCCCCCGGGGCGGGAGGTAACAATGAGCAGTTCTTC. Amino acids: CASSPPPGAGGNNEQFF.

The chain combines TRBV9 with TRBJ2-1; D remains ambiguous. The CDR3 spans 13 residues. Trimming stripped 0 bases from V and 10 bases from J, with 11 bases between. The V gene's germline CDR1 is SGDLS and CDR2 YYNGEE. CDR3: CASSVGAGGEQFF. In DNA form, the CDR3 reads TGTGCCAGCAGCGTAGGGGCAGGTGGGGAGCAGTTCTTC.

The CDR3 protein is CAISAGGPGNTIYF. Written as DNA, the CDR3 is TGTGCCATCAGTGCGGGGGGCCCTGGAAACACCATATATTTT. The chain couples TRBV10-3 to TRBJ1-3, with a tentative D call TRBD1 (6 bases). V lost 4 bases to trimming and J lost 2 bases, with 9 bases between them. The germline V gene has CDR1 ENHRY and CDR2 SYGVKD. The CDR3 covers 14 residues.

Comment on this clone: The sample contains more than one DNA sequence encoding this CDR3. The rearrangement uses TRBV7-9 and TRBJ2-3; TRBD2 might be the D (5 bases). The CDR3 loop spans 14 amino acids. Trimming stripped 6 bases from V and 1 base from J, with 11 bases between. CDR1 and CDR2 from the germline V gene are SEHNR and FQNEAQ (reference sequence). CDR3 sequence: CASSPRTGTDTQYF. The CDR3 region has the DNA TGTGCCAGCAGTCCAAGGACTGGCACAGATACGCAGTATTTT.

V gene TRBV29-1 combines with J gene TRBJ1-4, with D tentatively TRBD1 (6 bases). V was trimmed by 6 bases and J by 8 bases, leaving 22 bases between them. CDR1 is SQVTM and CDR2 is ANQGSEA in the germline V gene. The CDR3 is made up of 15 amino acids. CDR3 nucleotides: TGCAGCGTAGGATCCACAGGGTCCTGGGGGGAAAAACTGTTTTTT. Its protein product is CSVGSTGSWGEKLFF.

V usage is TRBV7-2 and J usage is TRBJ1-1; TRBD1 matches at 8 bases. CDR1 and CDR2 from the germline V gene are SGHTA and FQGNSA. The CDR3 spans 14 residues. Losses at the gene ends were 5 bases for V and 5 bases for J; bases not matched to a gene: 7. The CDR3 region is CASSTGQGITEAFF. In DNA, the CDR3 is TGTGCCAGCAGCACCGGACAGGGTATTACTGAAGCTTTCTTT.

The chain couples TRBV6-1 to TRBJ1-2; no reliable D call. Germline-derived CDR1 and CDR2 are MNHNS and SASEGT. V was trimmed by 2 bases and J by 0 bases, leaving 7 bases between them. The CDR3 contains 14 residues. The CDR3 DNA follows: TGTGCCAGCAGTGAACAACAGCCTAACTATGGCTACACCTTC. It is translated as CASSEQQPNYGYTF.

This chain uses TRBV4-1 with TRBJ2-3; D not certain. Trimming shortened V by 0 bases and J by 6 bases, and 4 bases separated the two germline ends. Germline values: CDR1 MGHRA, CDR2 YSYEKL. The CDR3 has 12 amino acids. DNA for the CDR3: TGCGCCAGCAGCCAAGAAGCTGATACGCAGTATTTT. This gives the protein CASSQEADTQYF.

The rearrangement links TRBV30 to TRBJ1-1; D remains ambiguous. Trimming removed 5 bases from V and 11 bases from J, with 12 bases in between. The CDR3 sequence is 10 residues long. Germline CDR1 and CDR2: GTSNPN and SVGIG (reference sequence). In DNA form, the CDR3 reads TGTGCCTGGGGTCCTCGTGGGGCTTTCTTT. Encoded protein: CAWGPRGAFF.

The CDR3 loop is CASYGDGYTF. The CDR3 region has the DNA TGTGCCAGTTACGGGGACGGCTACACCTTC. The V and J genes are TRBV19 and TRBJ1-2; possibly TRBD1 for D (5 bases). V was shortened by 8 bases and J by 8 bases, with 9 bases between the two germline ends. The CDR3 covers 10 residues. Germline loops: CDR1 LNHDA, CDR2 SQIVND (reference sequence).

This sequence joins TRBV19 and TRBJ2-7, with 8 nucleotides matching TRBD2. CDR1 and CDR2 (germline): LNHDA, SQIVND (reference sequence). Trimming cost V 2 bases and J 4 bases; bases outside gene matches: 7. The CDR3 covers 15 residues. As DNA, the CDR3 is TGTGCCAGTAGTATAATCCCTAGCGGGCCATACGAGCAGTACTTC. Translating gives CASSIIPSGPYEQYF.

This clone is a singleton in its sample. The chain uses TRBV11-3 and TRBJ1-1; 7 bases are a match to TRBD1. Per germline, CDR1 SGHNT and CDR2 YENEEA. CDR3 size: 13 residues. V lost 4 bases and J lost 4; bases outside the gene matches: 3. For the CDR3, the DNA is TGTGCCAGCAGCTCCCGGGACAGCACTGAAGCTTTCTTT. This encodes CASSSRDSTEAFF.

The chain is built from TRBV28 and TRBJ2-2, with 9 bases lining up with TRBD2. Per the germline V gene, CDR1 is MDHEN and CDR2 is SYDVKM. The trim removed 6 bases at V and 2 bases at J, leaving 10 bases unmatched. The CDR3 length is 17 residues. The CDR3 loop is CASSSSSAGGNTGELFF. In DNA, the CDR3 is TGTGCCAGCAGCAGCTCCTCAGCGGGAGGTAACACCGGGGAGCTGTTTTTT. The complete variable domain, with remaining parts taken from reference TRBV28 and TRBJ2-2, reads DVKVTQSSRYLVKRTGEKVFLECVQDMDHENMFWYRQDPGLGLRLIYFSYDVKMKEKGDIPEGYSVSREKKERFSLILESASTNQTSMYLCASSSSSAGGNTGELFFGEGSRLTVL.